What follows are 14 T cell receptor beta chains derived from one specimen sequenced in a study of shared clonotypes between healthy human individuals (dated by TCRdb to 2018 to 2020). Receptor libraries were prepared by the immunoSEQ multiplex PCR assay. TCRdb carries this immuneACCESS record with in-frame sequences only. Its versions omit some clonotypes, under half of them owing to an unresolved V gene in the studies checked, with the rest unexplained. The sample contains a few million clones, roughly 93% of them found a single time. 0.35% to 0.45% of the sample goes to the ten largest clones. The sample was naive CD4+ T cells from PBMCs. What the cell subset or site label conveys for this sample: CD45RA+ positively selected. These receptors all come from a man between 18 and 35 years old in good health. Some clones in this sample may be carry-over from other donors' samples.

This chain connects TRBV5-1 to TRBJ2-1, with 12 bases fitting TRBD2. The CDR3 runs to 14 residues. CDR1 is SGHRS and CDR2 is YFSETQ in the germline V gene. With 4 bases clipped from V and 9 bases from J, the junction kept 5 bases outside the gene matches. DNA for the CDR3: TGCGCCAGCAGCGTGACTAGCGGGAGCGGTGAGCAGTTCTTC. Amino acids: CASSVTSGSGEQFF.

As regards this clone: This sample also contains other DNA sequences that code for the same CDR3. This chain links TRBV19 with TRBJ2-1; D is undetermined. The CDR3 is 15 amino acids. Trimming shortened V by 7 bases and J by 2 bases, and 15 bases separated the two germline ends. CDR1 LNHDA and CDR2 SQIVND come from the germline V gene (reference sequence). The CDR3 DNA follows: TGTGCCAGTACCCCAACGTCGTCCACCTACAATGAGCAGTTCTTC. It encodes CASTPTSSTYNEQFF.

Worth noting for this clone: A junction end diverges from the germline sequence, so it may reflect a read error. The chain couples TRBV28 to TRBJ1-1; 9 bases line up with TRBD1. CDR1 is MDHEN and CDR2 is SYDVKM in the germline V gene. The CDR3 runs to 14 residues. The CDR3 DNA follows: TGTGCCAGCGTAACCGGGACAGGGAACATTGAAGCTTTCTTT. This codes for CASVTGTGNIEAFF. The variable domain in full, with the rest retrieved from reference TRBV28 and TRBJ1-1, is DVKVTQSSRYLVKRTGEKVFLECVQDMDHENMFWYRQDPGLGLRLIYFSYDVKMKEKGDIPEGYSVSREKKERFSLILESASTNQTSMYLCASVTGTGNIEAFFGQGTRLTVV.

This chain joins TRBV7-9 and TRBJ2-1; D possibly corresponds to TRBD2 (6 bases). Germline V gene lookup returns CDR1 SEHNR and CDR2 FQNEAQ (reference sequence). V lost 4 bases and J lost 4, with 17 bases in between. The CDR3 sequence is 16 residues long. For the CDR3, the DNA is TGTGCCAGCAGCTCACTAGCTCCGCCCTCATACAATGAGCAGTTCTTC. Its translation: CASSSLAPPSYNEQFF. Using reference TRBV7-9 and TRBJ2-1 for the parts outside the CDR3, the full variable domain is DTGVSQNPRHKITKRGQNVTFRCDPISEHNRLYWYRQTLGQGPEFLTYFQNEAQLEKSRLLSDRFSAERPKGSFSTLEIQRTEQGDSAMYLCASSSLAPPSYNEQFFGPGTRLTVL.

The chain links TRBV9 to TRBJ2-3; tentative D call: TRBD2 (6 bases). Germline V CDR1 and CDR2: SGDLS, YYNGEE. V shed 3 bases and J shed 9 bases, with 14 bases lying between them. The CDR3 has 13 amino acids. This CDR3 reads CASSALSGGTQYF. The CDR3 DNA reads TGTGCCAGCAGCGCCCTTTCCGGGGGAACGCAGTATTTT.

The chain carries TRBV2 and TRBJ2-5; tentative D call: TRBD1 (6 bases). The CDR3 totals 14 residues. Germline V gives CDR1 SNHLY, CDR2 FYNNEI. Trimming left V 5 bases short and J 2 bases short, with 12 bases between. The CDR3 here is CASSNQGRQETQYF. The DNA of the CDR3 is TGTGCCAGCAGTAACCAGGGGCGTCAAGAGACCCAGTACTTC. Based on the CDR3 plus reference TRBV2 and TRBJ2-5, the full variable domain is EPEVTQTPSHQVTQMGQEVILRCVPISNHLYFYWYRQILGQKVEFLVSFYNNEISEKSEIFDDQFSVERPDGSNFTLKIRSTKLEDSAMYFCASSNQGRQETQYFGPGTRLLVL.

The chain carries TRBV19 and TRBJ1-4; TRBD1 might be the D (6 bases). The length of the CDR3 is 18 residues. Germline V CDR1 and CDR2: LNHDA, SQIVND (reference sequence). V lost 10 bases, J lost 0 bases, and 24 bases lay in between. CDR3 nucleotide sequence: TGTGCCACATCGCGATGGGGCAGGGGCGTTACAACTAATGAAAAACTGTTTTTT. This encodes CATSRWGRGVTTNEKLFF.

The J gene is TRBJ2-2, the V gene TRBV5-4; D is ambiguous. The germline V gene has CDR1 SGHNT and CDR2 YYREEE (reference sequence). There are 14 residues in the CDR3. The germline V and J ends were trimmed by 4 bases and 7 bases, with 14 bases remaining between them. This CDR3 reads CASSLSSRVGELFF. The CDR3 DNA is TGTGCCAGCAGCCTCTCGAGTAGGGTCGGGGAGCTGTTTTTT.

The CDR3 DNA sequence: TGTGCCAGTAGGGACTATACTAGCGGGAGTGCCTACAATGAGCAGTTCTTC. Protein: CASRDYTSGSAYNEQFF. V usage is TRBV19 and J usage is TRBJ2-1; 11 nucleotides line up with TRBD2. Germline assignment: CDR1 LNHDA and CDR2 SQIVND (reference sequence). Losses at the gene ends were 6 bases for V and 2 bases for J; bases not matched to a gene: 9. CDR3 length equals 17 residues.

The V and J genes are TRBV18 and TRBJ2-7; D is tentatively TRBD1 or TRBD2 (5 bases each). Germline CDR1 reads KGHSH; CDR2 reads LQKENI. CDR3 length: 17 residues. V lost 0 bases and J lost 0, with 15 bases in between. The CDR3: CASSPPGAGGTSYEQYF. The CDR3 DNA is TGTGCCAGCTCACCACCAGGAGCTGGGGGTACCTCCTACGAGCAGTACTTC.

With regard to this clone: Additional DNA sequences in this sample encode the identical CDR3. J is TRBJ1-2 and V is TRBV30; D not certain. Deletions cut 0 bases from V and 2 bases from J, with 7 bases between. Germline CDR1 GTSNPN, CDR2 SVGIG (reference sequence). The CDR3 runs to 13 residues. The CDR3 bases are TGTGCCTGGAGTGTAGCCACCAACTATGGCTACACCTTC. The encoded protein is CAWSVATNYGYTF.

Comment on this clone: Compared with germline, one end of the junction differs, possibly owing to a read error. The gene calls are TRBV27 and TRBJ1-5; weak D call: TRBD1 (6 bases). Per germline, CDR1 MNHEY and CDR2 SMNVEV (reference sequence). The CDR3 covers 15 residues. CDR3 region: CASSYYREGNQSQHF. The DNA of the CDR3 is TGTGCCAGCAGTTACTACAGGGAGGGCAATCAGTCCCAGCATTTT.

The J gene is TRBJ2-3, the V gene TRBV7-3, with 7 nucleotides matching TRBD2. This CDR3 has 15 residues. In germline, CDR1 is SGHTA, CDR2 FQGTGA. Losses at the gene ends were 5 bases for V and 2 bases for J; bases not matched to a gene: 7. The CDR3 region has the DNA TGTGCCAGCAGCCTCGGAGCGGGATTCACAGATACGCAGTATTTT. Its protein product is CASSLGAGFTDTQYF.

The V gene is TRBV2, the J gene TRBJ1-3; D possibly corresponds to TRBD1 (6 bases). The CDR3 length is 14 residues. CDR1 is SNHLY and CDR2 is FYNNEI in the germline V gene. V dropped 8 bases and J dropped 0 bases, with 11 bases sitting between them. The CDR3 region is CASGQTSSGNTIYF. The DNA for the CDR3 is TGTGCCAGCGGACAGACGAGCTCTGGAAACACCATATATTTT.